The 22 T cell receptor beta chains given below trace back to one sample, sequenced in a study of blood T cell repertoires in COVID-19. TCRdb keeps only in-frame clones here, not all; method: immunoSEQ multiplex PCR. The sample has some 28,000 clones; 75% to 90% are singletons. What was sequenced was peripheral blood. The receptors were gathered from a man in his sixties with acute or convalescent COVID-19.

This clone was recorded a few times. CDR3 sequence: CASSLAVGGPQETQYF. CDR3 DNA: TGCGCCAGCAGCTTGGCCGTCGGGGGACCCCAAGAGACCCAGTACTTC. V gene TRBV5-1 combines with J gene TRBJ2-5; D possibly corresponds to TRBD2 (6 bases). CDR1 and CDR2 (germline): SGHRS, YFSETQ. The CDR3 extends over 16 amino acids. Trimming pared 0 bases from V and 1 base from J, leaving 13 bases between.

The chain has TRBV28 and TRBJ2-7; 11 nucleotides match TRBD2. The CDR3 length is 16 residues. Germline assignment: CDR1 MDHEN and CDR2 SYDVKM. V shed 6 bases and J 4 bases; nucleotides not matched to a gene: 11. The CDR3 coding sequence is TGTGCCAGCAGACCGGGACTAGCGGACCAAGGTTACGAGCAGTACTTC. Protein: CASRPGLADQGYEQYF.

The V gene is TRBV7-9, the J gene TRBJ2-1; TRBD2 aligns across 12 bases. The CDR3 loop spans 19 amino acids. Per germline, CDR1 SEHNR and CDR2 FQNEAQ (reference sequence). J was trimmed by 0 bases and V by 5 bases; bases with no gene match: 11. The CDR3: CASSARGGTSGFSYNEQFF. For the CDR3, the DNA is TGTGCCAGCAGCGCCCGGGGAGGGACTAGCGGGTTCTCCTACAATGAGCAGTTCTTC.

The V call is TRBV6-2 or TRBV6-3, the J call TRBJ2-3; no clear D gene. The CDR3 spans 14 residues. V lost 5 bases, J lost 5 bases, and 14 bases lay in between. Germline V gene lookup returns CDR1 MNHEY and CDR2 SVGEGT. The CDR3 spells CASSRNSNVDTQYF. The CDR3 coding sequence is TGTGCCAGCAGTCGGAATAGCAACGTAGATACGCAGTATTTT.

This clone came up once. The CDR3: CASSGQGAYEQYF. CDR3 sequence (DNA): TGTGCCAGCAGCGGACAGGGTGCCTACGAGCAGTACTTC. The chain is built from TRBV7-9 and TRBJ2-7; 8 bases match TRBD1. Germline CDR1 and CDR2: SEHNR and FQNEAQ (reference sequence). V shed 5 bases, J shed 2 bases, and the junction held 2 bases outside the gene matches. The CDR3 loop spans 13 amino acids.

The chain is built from TRBV3-1 (or the pseudogene TRBV3-2) and TRBJ1-1, with 7 bases matching TRBD1. CDR3 length equals 18 residues. Germline-derived CDR1 and CDR2 are LGHDT and YNNKEL (reference sequence). V lost 4 bases, J lost 6 bases, and 20 bases stayed unmatched. CDR3 DNA: TGTGCCAGCAGCCCCCATAGGACAGGAATCGAGGTGGACCCTGAAGCTTTCTTT. This gives the protein CASSPHRTGIEVDPEAFF.

The V and J genes are TRBV7-3 and TRBJ2-3, with 7 bases that match TRBD1. The CDR3 spans 13 residues. The J segment lost 6 bases and the V segment lost 5 bases, leaving 5 bases of the junction unmatched. Germline loops: CDR1 SGHTA, CDR2 FQGTGA. Here the CDR3 DNA reads TGTGCCAGCAGCCCGACGGGACAGGATACGCAGTATTTT. Amino acids: CASSPTGQDTQYF.

Here the CDR3 DNA reads TGTGCCAGCAAGGGAGTCCAAGAGACCCAGTACTTC. Amino acid sequence: CASKGVQETQYF. The chain is built from TRBV25-1 and TRBJ2-5; D is possibly TRBD2 (5 bases). Looked up from germline, CDR1 is MGHDK and CDR2 is SYGVNS. The CDR3 extends over 12 amino acids. The V end lost 7 bases, the J end lost 1 base, and 7 bases lay between the germline ends.

The rearrangement uses TRBV3-1 (or the pseudogene TRBV3-2) and TRBJ2-7; 7 nucleotides line up with TRBD2. The CDR3 runs to 15 residues. The germline V gene encodes CDR1 LGHDT and CDR2 YNNKEL (reference sequence). Losses at the gene ends were 1 base for V and 3 bases for J; bases not matched to a gene: 6. DNA of the CDR3: TGTGCCAGCAGCCAAGGCAGCGGGGTGGTCTACGAGCAGTACTTC. Residues: CASSQGSGVVYEQYF.

The chain links TRBV21-1 to TRBJ1-5; the table assigns TRBD1, which was not confirmed against the DNA. TRBV21-1 has pseudogene status. The CDR3 extends over 16 amino acids. This chain's CDR3 is CASSKRTGASNQPQHF. DNA of the CDR3: TGTGCCAGCAGCAAAAGGACAGGGGCCAGCAATCAGCCCCAGCATTTT.

CDR3 loop: CASSPPLPGAGYTF. CDR3 coding DNA: TGTGCCAGCTCACCACCGTTACCAGGGGCCGGCTACACCTTC. This rearrangement joins TRBV18 to TRBJ1-2; D is perhaps TRBD1 (6 bases). The germline V gene has CDR1 KGHSH and CDR2 LQKENI. There are 14 residues in the CDR3. Trimming removed 0 bases at V and 8 bases at J, with 13 bases between.

The rearrangement links TRBV9 to TRBJ2-5, with 8 bases fitting TRBD1. The trim removed 1 base at V and 4 bases at J, leaving 15 bases unmatched. Germline loops: CDR1 SGDLS, CDR2 YYNGEE. CDR3 length: 18 amino acids. The CDR3: CASSVQPLRQGLGETQYF. DNA for the CDR3: TGTGCCAGCAGCGTACAACCACTAAGACAGGGGTTGGGAGAGACCCAGTACTTC.

The chain couples TRBV5-1 to TRBJ2-4, with 8 bases fitting TRBD2. Germline V lookup: CDR1 SGHRS, CDR2 YFSETQ. V gave up 4 bases and J gave up 0 bases; unmatched junction bases: 6. The CDR3 is 16 amino acids. CDR3 nucleotide sequence: TGCGCCAGCAGCGCTACTAGCGGACTAGCCAAAAACATTCAGTACTTC. Amino acid sequence: CASSATSGLAKNIQYF. Together with reference TRBV5-1 and TRBJ2-4, the CDR3 gives the full variable domain: KAGVTQTPRYLIKTRGQQVTLSCSPISGHRSVSWYQQTPGQGLQFLFEYFSETQRNKGNFPGRFSGRQFSNSRSEMNVSTLELGDSALYLCASSATSGLAKNIQYFGAGTRLSVL.

The chain recombines TRBV7-9 with TRBJ1-4; the D gene is possibly TRBD1 (5 bases). CDR1 and CDR2 from the germline V gene are SEHNR and FQNEAQ (reference sequence). This CDR3 is 15 amino acids long. Trimming left V 2 bases short and J 2 bases short, with 9 bases between. The CDR3 sequence: CASSLQGSTNEKLFF. In nucleotides, the CDR3 is TGTGCCAGCAGCTTACAGGGTTCGACTAATGAAAAACTGTTTTTT.

V is TRBV24-1 and J is TRBJ2-1, with D hard to call. CDR1 and CDR2 from the germline V gene are KGHDR and SFDVKD. Trimming pared 1 base from V and 4 bases from J, leaving 10 bases between. The CDR3 spans 15 residues. DNA of the CDR3: TGTGCCACCAGTGATTTCGGTAGTATTTACAATGAGCAGTTCTTC. Translation: CATSDFGSIYNEQFF.

V and J are TRBV7-9 and TRBJ2-1; D remains unclear. CDR1 is SEHNR, CDR2 FQNEAQ, per germline (reference sequence). V was trimmed by 7 bases and J by 4 bases, leaving 17 bases between them. This CDR3 has 15 amino acids. CDR3 bases: TGTGCCAGCATCCCGGTTTCAACCATATACAATGAGCAGTTCTTC. Amino acid sequence: CASIPVSTIYNEQFF.

V is TRBV5-1 and J is TRBJ2-5, with 9 bases matching TRBD2. The CDR3 length is 15 residues. Germline CDR1 is SGHRS and CDR2 is YFSETQ. Losses at the gene ends were 0 bases for V and 1 base for J; bases not matched to a gene: 1. The CDR3, as DNA: TGCGCCAGCAGCTTGGAGGGACTAGCCCAAGAGACCCAGTACTTC. Protein product: CASSLEGLAQETQYF.

The chain employs TRBV7-9 and TRBJ1-1; the D gene is possibly TRBD1 (5 bases). Between the trimmed V and J ends, which lost 5 bases and 4 bases, there was a span of 14 bases. The CDR3 extends over 14 amino acids. Germline CDR1 reads SEHNR; CDR2 reads FQNEAQ (reference sequence). CDR3 coding DNA: TGTGCCAGCAGCAAGCTCAGGGATTTCACTGAAGCTTTCTTT. It yields the protein CASSKLRDFTEAFF.

This clone was seen just once. This chain uses TRBV15 with TRBJ1-4; D might be TRBD1 (5 bases). The V end lost 0 bases, the J end lost 0 bases, and 8 bases lay between the germline ends. The CDR3 has 16 residues. CDR1 is LNHNV, CDR2 YYDKDF, per germline (reference sequence). CDR3 in amino acids: CATSRDQGPTNEKLFF. The DNA of the CDR3 is TGTGCCACCAGCAGAGATCAGGGCCCAACTAATGAAAAACTGTTTTTT.

The rearrangement joins TRBV29-1 to TRBJ2-5; the D gene is possibly TRBD2 (6 bases). Germline V gene sequence: CDR1 SQVTM, CDR2 ANQGSEA. Trimming left V 5 bases short and J 4 bases short, with 11 bases between. The length of the CDR3 is 12 residues. DNA for the CDR3: TGCAGCGTTAAACGGGGAGGAGAGACCCAGTACTTC. Amino acids: CSVKRGGETQYF.

The rearrangement links TRBV28 to TRBJ2-1, with D tentatively TRBD2 (6 bases). This CDR3 has 15 residues. CDR1 and CDR2 (germline): MDHEN, SYDVKM. The ends were cut back, 4 bases at V and 13 bases at J, with 23 bases in the middle. Written as DNA, the CDR3 is TGTGCCAGCAGTTCCCCTAGCGCCCTACGGTATGGTCAGTTCTTC. The encoded protein is CASSSPSALRYGQFF.

The chain combines TRBV7-8 with TRBJ2-5, with D perhaps matching TRBD1 (5 bases). CDR3 size: 15 residues. The V gene lost 5 bases and the J gene lost 3 bases, with 16 bases spanning the gap. The V gene's germline CDR1 is SGHVS and CDR2 FQNEAQ. The CDR3, as DNA: TGTGCCAGCAGCACCCGAAGGAACAGGAAAGAGACCCAGTACTTC. It translates to CASSTRRNRKETQYF.